This is a list of T cell receptor beta chains from one sample in a study of siplizumab effects on memory and regulatory T cells. The data were produced by immunoSEQ multiplex PCR, yet TCRdb's version contains in-frame clones alone and is incomplete. This table has about 69,000 clones, over 75% appearing once. Sequenced input: Tregs sorted from blood. Source of these receptors: a human donor in good health. Each CDR3 is given with its conserved first and last residue. D genes are given only for firm matches. Rows give clone size only sometimes, using once, few, many, or a class for an expanded clone.

j_gene,abundance,d_gene,v_gene,len,CDR3nt,CDR3aa
TRBJ1-4,.,TRBD1,TRBV6-5,15,TGTGCCAGCAGTTCCTGGGGACAGGGTTTAGAAAAACTGTTTTTT,CASSSWGQGLEKLFF
TRBJ1-4,.,.,TRBV11-3,16,TGTGCCAGCAGCTCTCACGGGGGACAAGTAAATGAAAAACTGTTTTTT,CASSSHGGQVNEKLFF
TRBJ1-1,few,.,TRBV14,13,TGTGCCAGCAGCCAGGGTTTCACCACTGAAGCTTTCTTT,CASSQGFTTEAFF
TRBJ1-2,.,.,TRBV6-1,14,TGTGCCAGCATCCCGGCGGGGTTCCTCTATGGCTACACCTTC,CASIPAGFLYGYTF
TRBJ2-3,once,.,TRBV28,15,TGTGCCCACGGCCCTAGGAGCTTGGCAGCAGATACGCAGTATTTT,CAHGPRSLAADTQYF
TRBJ1-4,few,.,TRBV10-3,14,TGTGCCACCCGGTCCCAAGGGACTAATGAAAAACTGTTTTTT,CATRSQGTNEKLFF
TRBJ1-5,.,.,TRBV6-1,15,TGTGCCAGCAGCGCGACTGGGGGTGGCAATCAGCCCCAGCATTTT,CASSATGGGNQPQHF
TRBJ2-2,.,.,TRBV5-1,16,TGCGCCAGCAGCGTAGGGGGGACCGCGGACACCGGGGAGCTGTTTTTT,CASSVGGTADTGELFF
TRBJ2-1,.,TRBD2,TRBV25-1,14,TGTGCCAGCAGTAAACCGGGACTAGCGGGACGGCAGTTCTTC,CASSKPGLAGRQFF
TRBJ2-7,once,.,TRBV7-2,16,TGTGCCAGCAGCTTAGAGCGGGCAGACACCTTCTCCGCACAGTACTTC,CASSLERADTFSAQYF
TRBJ2-3,once,TRBD2,TRBV13,19,TGTGCCAGCAGCTCCCTGATTTATTCCGGGACTACCAACACAGATACGCAGTATTTT,CASSSLIYSGTTNTDTQYF
TRBJ1-1,.,.,TRBV5-1,15,TGCGCCAGCAGCTTGAACCCAGGAGGAAACACTGAAGCTTTCTTT,CASSLNPGGNTEAFF
TRBJ2-6,.,.,TRBV2,15,TGTGCCAGCAGGCAGTCAGGGTCTGGGGCCAACGTCCTGACTTTC,CASRQSGSGANVLTF
TRBJ1-2,.,.,TRBV28,14,TGTGCCAGCAGTTTAACCCTCACTAACTATGGCTACACCTTC,CASSLTLTNYGYTF
TRBJ2-7,.,.,TRBV15,13,TGTGCCACCAGCAGAGAAAACTCCTACGAGCAGTACTTC,CATSRENSYEQYF
TRBJ2-7,.,.,TRBV15,15,TGTGCCACCAGCAGAGATAGAGCTTCCAAAGGCGAGCAGTACTTC,CATSRDRASKGEQYF
TRBJ2-7,.,.,TRBV7-9,13,TGTGCCAGCGGGAGGGACAGCCTATTTGAGCAGTACTTC,CASGRDSLFEQYF
TRBJ1-5,.,TRBD1,TRBV27,15,TGTGCCAGCAGTAAAGACAGGGTCCAAGGTCAGCCCCAGCATTTT,CASSKDRVQGQPQHF
TRBJ2-2,.,.,TRBV6-5,14,TGTGCCAGCAGTCCACAGGTTAACACCGGGGAGCTGTTTTTT,CASSPQVNTGELFF
TRBJ2-6,.,.,TRBV30,15,TGTGCCTGGAGTGTACGGAGGGCTGGGGCCAACGTCCTGACTTTC,CAWSVRRAGANVLTF
TRBJ2-1,.,TRBD1,TRBV11-3,16,TGTGCCAGCAGCACCCGATGGGACAGGGGGCGCAATGAGCAGTTCTTC,CASSTRWDRGRNEQFF
TRBJ1-5,.,TRBD1,TRBV19,14,TGTGCCAGTAGTACAGGGGGGGAAAATCAGCCCCAGCATTTT,CASSTGGENQPQHF
TRBJ1-2,.,.,TRBV19,13,TGTGCCAGTAGGGCACAGGGAATAGATGGCTACACCTTC,CASRAQGIDGYTF
TRBJ2-1,.,.,TRBV6-5,15,TGTGCCAGCAGTTACTCTGGGCTACTCGGCGATGAGCAGTTCTTC,CASSYSGLLGDEQFF
TRBJ2-4,.,.,TRBV11-2,12,TGTGCCAGCAGCTTAGAATTGGGCCTCCGATACTTC,CASSLELGLRYF
TRBJ1-1,few,.,TRBV29-1,13,TGCAGCGCAGACGACAGGACGAACACTGAAGCTTTCTTT,CSADDRTNTEAFF
TRBJ2-5,.,TRBD1,TRBV18,18,TGTGCCAGCTCACCACTTCTTGGCAGGGGGTTCTCCGGAGAGACCCAGTACTTC,CASSPLLGRGFSGETQYF
TRBJ1-1,.,.,TRBV7-2,15,TGTGCCAGCAGCTTAGGGGCGGGGGGCGCAACTGAAGCTTTCTTT,CASSLGAGGATEAFF
TRBJ1-1,.,TRBD1,TRBV15,17,TGTGCCACCAGCAGTGGCCGACAGGGGCGGTGGAACACTGAAGCTTTCTTT,CATSSGRQGRWNTEAFF
TRBJ2-1,once,.,TRBV28,15,TGTGCCAGCATGGGCCACGGACAGACCAACAATGAGCAGTTCTTC,CASMGHGQTNNEQFF
TRBJ2-6,.,.,TRBV30,12,TGTGCCTATTCGAGGGGGGCCAACGTCCTGACTTTC,CAYSRGANVLTF
TRBJ2-1,.,.,TRBV5-1,16,TGCGCCAGCAGCTTGTGGAGGGGGGTATTCCCCAATGAGCAGTTCTTC,CASSLWRGVFPNEQFF
TRBJ1-5,.,.,TRBV4-1,14,TGCGCCAGCAGCCAAGTGGCCAGCAATCAGCCCCAGCATTTT,CASSQVASNQPQHF
TRBJ2-7,.,.,TRBV18,13,TGTGCCAGCTCACCGGTCGGCGACTACGAGCAGTACTTC,CASSPVGDYEQYF
TRBJ2-3,once,.,TRBV7-9,15,TGTGCCAGCAGCTCCGGGCTGTGGACGTCAGATACGCAGTATTTT,CASSSGLWTSDTQYF
TRBJ1-2,.,.,TRBV7-2,15,TGTGCCAGCAGCTTAGCAGGGACGGCGAACTATGGCTACACCTTC,CASSLAGTANYGYTF
TRBJ1-5,.,.,TRBV27,16,TGTGCCAGCAGTGCTAAGAGGGGGTATGGCAATCAGCCCCAGCATTTT,CASSAKRGYGNQPQHF
TRBJ2-5,once,.,TRBV5-1,14,TGCGCCAGCAGCTCCGGGACCCCCGGGGAGACCCAGTACTTC,CASSSGTPGETQYF
TRBJ2-7,.,.,TRBV6-6,13,TGTGCCAGCAGTTATATCGGCCTCTACGAGCAGTACTTC,CASSYIGLYEQYF
TRBJ1-1,.,.,TRBV18,14,TGTGCCAGCTCACCACCGGGAAGGGTGGCTGAAGCTTTCTTT,CASSPPGRVAEAFF
TRBJ2-4,.,TRBD1,TRBV5-4,15,TGTGCCAGCAGCTTGGGAAGGGGGCTCGAAAACATTCAGTACTTC,CASSLGRGLENIQYF
TRBJ1-1,.,.,TRBV19,16,TGTGCCAGTACACCTTCGGAGGGAGCCCGGGGCACTGAAGCTTTCTTT,CASTPSEGARGTEAFF